Sequencing of this T cell receptor (beta chain) was carried out in a study of technical replicates of blood from a handful of donors. Germline V gene sequence: CDR1 MDHEN, CDR2 SYDVKM. V lost 6 bases and J lost 1, with 16 bases in between. This CDR3 comprises 16 residues. The protocol was immunoSEQ multiplex PCR, while the TCRdb copy is restricted to in-frame clones and leaves out a portion. The table shows 79,000 or so clones, with approximately 91% occurring only once. The genes are TRBV28 and TRBJ2-4; a weak D match, TRBD2 (6 bases). The sequenced sample was T cells isolated from PBMCs. The receptor was isolated from a human donor in good health. CDR3 sequence (DNA): TGTGCCAGCAGCATCCTTGGAGGAGGGGCCAAAAACATTCAGTACTTC. It translates to CASSILGGGAKNIQYF.